What follows are 15 T cell receptor beta chains derived from one specimen sequenced in a study of T cell responses to AZD1222 COVID-19 vaccine. Clones were sequenced by immunoSEQ multiplex PCR, and TCRdb holds only the in-frame ones, with some missing. The data hold around 110,000 clones, with 75% to 90% observed a single time. The source was peripheral blood, collected on day 0 of AZD1222 vaccination. Every receptor here comes from an adult in good health.

The V gene is TRBV18, the J gene TRBJ2-3; 7 bases fit TRBD1. From germline, CDR1 is KGHSH and CDR2 LQKENI. The CDR3 loop spans 13 amino acids. V lost 5 bases to trimming and J lost 3 bases; unmatched junction nucleotides: 2. The CDR3 loop is CASSEDRTDTQYF. The CDR3 coding sequence is TGTGCCAGCTCAGAGGACAGGACAGATACGCAGTATTTT.

The gene calls are TRBV28 and TRBJ1-5; D is unclear. The germline V and J ends were trimmed by 3 bases and 2 bases, with 2 bases remaining between them. CDR3 length: 12 amino acids. Germline CDR1 and CDR2: MDHEN and SYDVKM. CDR3 residues: CASSLGNQPQHF. In nucleotides, the CDR3 is TGTGCCAGCAGTTTGGGCAATCAGCCCCAGCATTTT.

The rearrangement links TRBV5-6 to TRBJ1-1; D call uncertain. Germline lookup yields CDR1 SGHDT and CDR2 YYEEEE. V was trimmed by 0 bases and J by 1 base, leaving 7 bases between them. The CDR3 length is 14 residues. CDR3 sequence reads: CASSLGQRNTEAFF. The CDR3, as DNA: TGTGCCAGCAGCTTGGGGCAGAGGAACACTGAAGCTTTCTTT.

The V gene is TRBV28, the J gene TRBJ2-7, with TRBD2 identical over 12 bases. Per germline, CDR1 MDHEN and CDR2 SYDVKM. CDR3 length: 14 residues. The V gene end was trimmed by 5 bases and the J gene end by 3 bases; junction bases not matched to a gene: 2. The CDR3 loop is CASSLGLAGYEQYF. CDR3 nucleotide sequence: TGTGCCAGCAGTCTGGGACTAGCGGGCTACGAGCAGTACTTC. Filled out from reference TRBV28 and TRBJ2-7, the complete variable domain reads DVKVTQSSRYLVKRTGEKVFLECVQDMDHENMFWYRQDPGLGLRLIYFSYDVKMKEKGDIPEGYSVSREKKERFSLILESASTNQTSMYLCASSLGLAGYEQYFGPGTRLTVT.

A single count supports this clone. The gene calls are TRBV5-8 and TRBJ1-1; D gene uncertain. The CDR3 runs 15 residues. CDR1 and CDR2 from the germline V gene are SGHTS and YDEGEE. The ends were cut back, 0 bases at V and 4 bases at J, with 13 bases in the middle. The CDR3 DNA reads TGTGCCAGCAGCTTGGGGGCGCGGGTTCGCACTGAAGCTTTCTTT. This gives the protein CASSLGARVRTEAFF.

The V call is TRBV10-1, the J call TRBJ2-1; the D gene is possibly TRBD1 (6 bases). CDR1 is WNHNN, CDR2 SYGVQD, per germline (reference sequence). The V and J ends lost 5 bases and 3 bases respectively, with 14 bases between them. The CDR3 spans 15 residues. CDR3 DNA sequence: TGCGCCAGCAGTTCCTCCGGGACATACTACAATGAGCAGTTCTTC. Translated: CASSSSGTYYNEQFF.

The V gene is TRBV11-1, the J gene TRBJ2-7, with D perhaps matching TRBD2 (6 bases). The ends were cut back, 6 bases at V and 0 bases at J, with 9 bases in the middle. Looked up from germline, CDR1 is SGHAT and CDR2 is FQDESV (reference sequence). The CDR3 covers 13 residues. The CDR3 loop reads CASREGSSYEQYF. DNA for the CDR3: TGTGCCAGCAGGGAGGGGAGCTCCTACGAGCAGTACTTC.

The chain joins TRBV16 to TRBJ1-1, with 10 bases lining up with TRBD1. V shed 3 bases and J 3 bases; nucleotides not matched to a gene: 7. Germline assignment: CDR1 KGHSY and CDR2 FQNENV. This CDR3 has 16 amino acids. The CDR3 protein is CASSHLTGGKDTEAFF. The CDR3 DNA reads TGTGCCAGCAGCCATTTGACAGGGGGCAAGGACACTGAAGCTTTCTTT. Full variable domain (remainder filled in from reference TRBV16 and TRBJ1-1): GEEVAQTPKHLVRGEGQKAKLYCAPIKGHSYVFWYQQVLKNEFKFLISFQNENVFDETGMPKERFSAKCLPNSPCSLEIQATKLEDSAVYFCASSHLTGGKDTEAFFGQGTRLTVV.

The chain employs TRBV28 and TRBJ1-1, with a weak D call TRBD1 (5 bases). This CDR3 is 13 amino acids long. The germline V gene encodes CDR1 MDHEN and CDR2 SYDVKM. V dropped 6 bases and J dropped 1 base, with 9 bases sitting between them. The CDR3 nucleotides read TGTGCCAGCAGGCAGACAGCGAACACTGAAGCTTTCTTT. It is translated as CASRQTANTEAFF.

The CDR3, as DNA: TGTGCCAGCAGCGCGACAGGGATCGCTGAAGCTTTCTTT. Translated: CASSATGIAEAFF. The gene calls are TRBV9 and TRBJ1-1; 7 bases are a match to TRBD1. V gave up 3 bases and J gave up 6 bases; unmatched junction bases: 5. Germline values: CDR1 SGDLS, CDR2 YYNGEE. The CDR3 length is 13 residues.

This rearrangement joins TRBV2 to TRBJ1-5; TRBD1 matches 7 bases. V lost 6 bases, J lost 7 bases, and 15 bases stayed unmatched. The CDR3 loop spans 16 amino acids. In germline, CDR1 is SNHLY, CDR2 FYNNEI. CDR3 DNA: TGTGCCAGCAGCGCAGGACAGGAGGGTTCCAGCCAGCCCCAGCATTTT. It specifies CASSAGQEGSSQPQHF.

The genes are TRBV28 and TRBJ1-1, with TRBD1 as a possible D gene (5 bases). The CDR3 extends over 13 amino acids. In germline, CDR1 is MDHEN, CDR2 SYDVKM. The V and J ends lost 7 bases and 5 bases respectively, with 14 bases between them. The CDR3 nucleotides read TGTGCCAGCACCGGGGGGAGGGAGACTGAAGCTTTCTTT. Translated: CASTGGRETEAFF.

V gene TRBV6-5 combines with J gene TRBJ2-7; 8 bases are a match to TRBD2. Germline CDR1 MNHEY, CDR2 SVGAGI. This CDR3 has 13 residues. V shed 10 bases, J shed 2 bases, and the junction held 7 bases outside the gene matches. CDR3 loop: CATREGLAYEQYF. For the CDR3, the DNA is TGTGCCACCCGGGAGGGACTTGCCTACGAGCAGTACTTC.

This chain links TRBV24-1 with TRBJ2-7, with 9 bases fitting TRBD2. Per germline, CDR1 KGHDR and CDR2 SFDVKD. There are 16 residues in the CDR3. The V and J ends lost 2 bases and 1 base, in that order; junction bases with no gene match: 5. CDR3 in amino acids: CATSDYRAGGSYEQYF. The CDR3, as DNA: TGTGCCACCAGTGATTATAGGGCGGGAGGGTCCTACGAGCAGTACTTC.

This rearrangement joins TRBV25-1 to TRBJ1-4, with 7 bases fitting TRBD1. With 2 bases clipped from V and 7 bases from J, the junction kept 7 bases outside the gene matches. CDR1 and CDR2 (germline): MGHDK, SYGVNS. This CDR3 is built from 15 residues. CDR3 bases: TGTGCCAGCAGTGAAAAAAAGGGGGCTATTGAAAAACTGTTTTTT. This translates into CASSEKKGAIEKLFF.